These 6 T cell receptor beta chains came from one sample sequenced in a study of Graves' ophthalmopathy and Graves' hyperthyroidism. Researchers took RNA transcripts and amplified TCR beta CDR3 regions from them. The first-round RT-PCR employed HTBI primers together with the Qiagen OneStep RT-PCR kit. A multiplex PCR was then performed as the second round. TCRdb analysed the multiplex PCR reads with MiXCR anew, one entry per CDR3 protein. The top ten hold around 10% of the sample, which has about 1.2 million distinct CDR3 sequences, about 36% seen once. The sequenced material came from peripheral blood or thyroid tissue (not recorded which). The source of these receptors is an adult man with Graves' hyperthyroidism.

This clonotype has more than one count but fewer than ten. The chain links TRBV6-2 or TRBV6-3 to TRBJ2-7; TRBD1 matches at 7 bases. Per germline, CDR1 MNHEY and CDR2 SVGEGT. With 7 bases clipped from V and 1 base from J, the junction kept 7 bases outside the gene matches. The CDR3 length is 14 residues. The CDR3 bases are TGTGCCAGCAACTCCCCGGGACAGTCCTACGAGCAGTACTTC. It yields the protein CASNSPGQSYEQYF.

The table lists this clonotype with many counts. The chain couples TRBV15 to TRBJ2-5; TRBD2 matches at 12 bases. Trimming removed 1 base from V and 4 bases from J; junction bases left unmatched: 13. There are 19 residues in the CDR3. CDR1 is LNHNV and CDR2 is YYDKDF in the germline V gene (reference sequence). The CDR3 sequence: CATSRGQLVTSGGRETQYF. In DNA, the CDR3 is TGTGCCACCAGCAGAGGCCAACTAGTAACTAGCGGGGGGAGAGAGACCCAGTACTTC.

Regarding this clonotype: The junction does not match germline at one end; this may be a read error. The chain links TRBV25-1 to TRBJ1-1; TRBD1 is a possible D gene (6 bases). This CDR3 is 10 amino acids long. Germline V gives CDR1 MGHDK, CDR2 SYGVNS. CDR3 bases: TGTCCCAGGGGCGGCACTGAAGCTTTCTTT. It encodes CPRGGTEAFF.

This CDR3 reads CATSRDEGSETQYF. The CDR3 DNA reads as TGTGCCACCAGCAGAGATGAGGGATCAGAGACCCAGTACTTC. This chain uses TRBV15 with TRBJ2-5; D is perhaps TRBD2 (5 bases). Looked up from germline, CDR1 is LNHNV and CDR2 is YYDKDF (reference sequence). V dropped 0 bases and J dropped 4 bases, with 9 bases sitting between them. The CDR3 consists of 14 residues.

The J gene is TRBJ1-1, the V gene TRBV5-6; a weak D match, TRBD1 (6 bases). Germline V CDR1 and CDR2: SGHDT, YYEEEE. CDR3 length equals 16 residues. V was shortened by 4 bases and J by 4 bases, with 20 bases between the two germline ends. In nucleotides, the CDR3 is TGTGCCAGCAGCGCCCGGTCCAGGGGCGAAGCCACTGAAGCTTTCTTT. Its protein product is CASSARSRGEATEAFF.

This clonotype was seen a handful of times. The chain links TRBV5-4 to TRBJ2-5; 7 positions agree with TRBD2. The CDR3 contains 14 residues. Per germline, CDR1 SGHNT and CDR2 YYREEE (reference sequence). Unmatched junction bases numbered 5, after V lost 2 bases and J lost 4 bases. Here the CDR3 reads CASSLWGGGETQYF. Here the CDR3 DNA reads TGTGCCAGCAGCTTATGGGGGGGGGGAGAGACCCAGTACTTC. Full variable domain (outside the CDR3, taken from reference TRBV5-4 and TRBJ2-5): ETGVTQSPTHLIKTRGQQVTLRCSSQSGHNTVSWYQQALGQGPQFIFQYYREEENGRGNFPPRFSGLQFPNYSSELNVNALELDDSALYLCASSLWGGGETQYFGPGTRLLVL.